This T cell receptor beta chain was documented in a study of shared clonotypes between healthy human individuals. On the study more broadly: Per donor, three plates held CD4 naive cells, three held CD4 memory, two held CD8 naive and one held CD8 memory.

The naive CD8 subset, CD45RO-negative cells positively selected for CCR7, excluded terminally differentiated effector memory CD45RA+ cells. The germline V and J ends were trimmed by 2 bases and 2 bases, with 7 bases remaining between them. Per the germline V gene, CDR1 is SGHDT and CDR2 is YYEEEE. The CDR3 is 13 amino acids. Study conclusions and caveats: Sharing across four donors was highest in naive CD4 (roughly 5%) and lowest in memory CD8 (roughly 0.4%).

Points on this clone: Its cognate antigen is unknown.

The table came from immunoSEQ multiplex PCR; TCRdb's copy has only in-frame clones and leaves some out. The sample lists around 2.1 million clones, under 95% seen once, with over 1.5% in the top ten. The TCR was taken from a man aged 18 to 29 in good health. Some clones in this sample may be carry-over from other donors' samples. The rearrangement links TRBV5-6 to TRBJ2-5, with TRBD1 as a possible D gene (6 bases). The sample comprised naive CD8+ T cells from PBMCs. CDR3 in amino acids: CASSFDRQETQYF. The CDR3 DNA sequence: TGTGCCAGCAGCTTCGACAGGCAAGAGACCCAGTACTTC.